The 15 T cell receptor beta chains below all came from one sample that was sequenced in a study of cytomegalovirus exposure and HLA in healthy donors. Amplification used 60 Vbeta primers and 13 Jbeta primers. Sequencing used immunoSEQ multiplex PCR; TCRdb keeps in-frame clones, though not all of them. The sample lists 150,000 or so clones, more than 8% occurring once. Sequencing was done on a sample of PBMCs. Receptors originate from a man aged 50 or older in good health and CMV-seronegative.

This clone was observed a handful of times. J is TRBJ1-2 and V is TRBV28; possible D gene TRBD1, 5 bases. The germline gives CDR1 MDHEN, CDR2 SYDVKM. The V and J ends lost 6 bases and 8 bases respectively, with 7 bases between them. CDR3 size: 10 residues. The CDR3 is CASRGHGYTF. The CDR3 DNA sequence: TGTGCCAGCAGGGGGCACGGCTACACCTTC.

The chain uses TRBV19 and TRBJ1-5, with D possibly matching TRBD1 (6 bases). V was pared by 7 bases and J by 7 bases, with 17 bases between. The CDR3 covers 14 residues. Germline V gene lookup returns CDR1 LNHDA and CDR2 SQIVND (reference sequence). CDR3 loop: CASTIDRLGQPQHF. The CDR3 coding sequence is TGTGCCAGTACAATAGACAGGCTTGGACAGCCCCAGCATTTT. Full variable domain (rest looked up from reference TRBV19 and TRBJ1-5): DGGITQSPKYLFRKEGQNVTLSCEQNLNHDAMYWYRQDPGQGLRLIYYSQIVNDFQKGDIAEGYSVSREKKESFPLTVTSAQKNPTAFYLCASTIDRLGQPQHFGDGTRLSIL.

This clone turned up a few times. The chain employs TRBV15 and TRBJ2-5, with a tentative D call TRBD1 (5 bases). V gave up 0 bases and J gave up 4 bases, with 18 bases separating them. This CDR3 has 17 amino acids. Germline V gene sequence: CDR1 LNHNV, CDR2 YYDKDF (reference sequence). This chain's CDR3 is CATSRDLGASQGETQYF. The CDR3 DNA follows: TGTGCCACCAGCAGAGATCTTGGCGCCTCCCAGGGAGAGACCCAGTACTTC.

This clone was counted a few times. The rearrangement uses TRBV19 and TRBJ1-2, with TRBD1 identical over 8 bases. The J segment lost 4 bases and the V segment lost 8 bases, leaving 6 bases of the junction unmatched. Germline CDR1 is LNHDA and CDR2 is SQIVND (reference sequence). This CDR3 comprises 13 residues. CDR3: CASAWTGLYGYTF. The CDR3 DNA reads TGTGCCAGTGCATGGACAGGGCTCTATGGCTACACCTTC.

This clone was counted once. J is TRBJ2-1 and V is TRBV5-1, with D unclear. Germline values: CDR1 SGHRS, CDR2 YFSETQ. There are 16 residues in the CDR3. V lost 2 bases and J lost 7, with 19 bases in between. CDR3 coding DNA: TGCGCCAGCAGCTTAGGTGGCGGCCCCCAAGAGAATGAGCAGTTCTTC. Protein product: CASSLGGGPQENEQFF. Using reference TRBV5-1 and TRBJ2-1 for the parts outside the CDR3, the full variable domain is KAGVTQTPRYLIKTRGQQVTLSCSPISGHRSVSWYQQTPGQGLQFLFEYFSETQRNKGNFPGRFSGRQFSNSRSEMNVSTLELGDSALYLCASSLGGGPQENEQFFGPGTRLTVL.

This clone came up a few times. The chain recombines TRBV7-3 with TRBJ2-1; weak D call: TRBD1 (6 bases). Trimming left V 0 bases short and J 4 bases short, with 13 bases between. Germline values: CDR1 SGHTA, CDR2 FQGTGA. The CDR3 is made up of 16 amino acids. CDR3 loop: CASSLTGHKTYNEQFF. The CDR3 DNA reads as TGTGCCAGCAGCTTAACGGGACACAAAACGTACAATGAGCAGTTCTTC.

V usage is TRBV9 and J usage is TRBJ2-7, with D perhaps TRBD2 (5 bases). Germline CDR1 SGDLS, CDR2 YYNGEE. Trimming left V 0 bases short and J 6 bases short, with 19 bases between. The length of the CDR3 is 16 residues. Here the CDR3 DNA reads TGTGCCAGCAGCGTAGAGGGCGGGCCGCGCTCGGGCGAGCAGTACTTC. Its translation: CASSVEGGPRSGEQYF.

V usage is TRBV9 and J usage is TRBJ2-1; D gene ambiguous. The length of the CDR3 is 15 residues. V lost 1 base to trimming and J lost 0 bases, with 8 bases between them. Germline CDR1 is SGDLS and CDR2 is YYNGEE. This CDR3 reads CASSVTYFSYNEQFF. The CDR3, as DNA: TGTGCCAGCAGCGTAACTTATTTCTCCTACAATGAGCAGTTCTTC. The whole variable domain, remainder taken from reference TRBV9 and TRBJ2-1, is DSGVTQTPKHLITATGQRVTLRCSPRSGDLSVYWYQQSLDQGLQFLIQYYNGEERAKGNILERFSAQQFPDLHSELNLSSLELGDSALYFCASSVTYFSYNEQFFGPGTRLTVL.

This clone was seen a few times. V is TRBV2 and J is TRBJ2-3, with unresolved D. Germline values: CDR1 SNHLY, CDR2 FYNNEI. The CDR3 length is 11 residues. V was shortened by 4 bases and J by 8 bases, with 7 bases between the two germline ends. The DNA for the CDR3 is TGTGCCAGCAGTGCGGAGTTTACGCAGTATTTT. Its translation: CASSAEFTQYF.

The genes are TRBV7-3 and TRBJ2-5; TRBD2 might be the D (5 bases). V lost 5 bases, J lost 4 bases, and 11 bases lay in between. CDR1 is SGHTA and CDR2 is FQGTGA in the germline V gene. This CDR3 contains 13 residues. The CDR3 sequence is CASSQNRGETQYF. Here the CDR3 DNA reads TGTGCCAGCAGCCAGAACCGGGGAGAGACCCAGTACTTC.

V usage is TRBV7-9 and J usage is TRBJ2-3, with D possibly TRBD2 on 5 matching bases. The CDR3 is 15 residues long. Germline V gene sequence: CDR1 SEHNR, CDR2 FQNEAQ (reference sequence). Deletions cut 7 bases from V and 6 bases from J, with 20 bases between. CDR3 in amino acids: CASKSPDLALDTQYF. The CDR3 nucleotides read TGTGCCAGCAAGAGTCCGGACCTAGCTCTCGATACGCAGTATTTT. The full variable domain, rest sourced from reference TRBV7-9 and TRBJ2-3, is DTGVSQNPRHKITKRGQNVTFRCDPISEHNRLYWYRQTLGQGPEFLTYFQNEAQLEKSRLLSDRFSAERPKGSFSTLEIQRTEQGDSAMYLCASKSPDLALDTQYFGPGTRLTVL.

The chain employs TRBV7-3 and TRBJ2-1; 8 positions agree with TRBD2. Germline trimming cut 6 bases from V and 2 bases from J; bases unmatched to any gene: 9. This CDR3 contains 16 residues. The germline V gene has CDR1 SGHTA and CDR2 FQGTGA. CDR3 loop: CASSLAGTSPYNEQFF. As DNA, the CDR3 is TGTGCCAGCAGTTTAGCGGGGACCAGTCCCTACAATGAGCAGTTCTTC.

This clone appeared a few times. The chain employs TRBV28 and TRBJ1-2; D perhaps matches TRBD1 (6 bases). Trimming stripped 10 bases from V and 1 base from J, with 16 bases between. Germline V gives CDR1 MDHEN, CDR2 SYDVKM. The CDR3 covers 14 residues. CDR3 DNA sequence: TGTGCCATCCGAGGACAGAGCTATAACTATGGCTACACCTTC. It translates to CAIRGQSYNYGYTF.

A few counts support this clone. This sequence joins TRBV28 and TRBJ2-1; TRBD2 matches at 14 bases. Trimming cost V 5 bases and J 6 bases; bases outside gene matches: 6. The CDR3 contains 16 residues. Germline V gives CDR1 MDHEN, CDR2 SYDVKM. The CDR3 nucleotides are TGTGCCAGCAGTCCCCCCGGACTAGCGGGGGGCAATGAGCAGTTCTTC. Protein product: CASSPPGLAGGNEQFF.

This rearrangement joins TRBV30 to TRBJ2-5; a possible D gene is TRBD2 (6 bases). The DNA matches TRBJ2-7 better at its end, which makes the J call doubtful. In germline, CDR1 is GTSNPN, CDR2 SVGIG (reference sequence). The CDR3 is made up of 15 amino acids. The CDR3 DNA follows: TGTGCCTGGAGCGGGGGACTGAGGGACTCAGACGAGCAGTACTTC. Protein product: CAWSGGLRDSDEQYF.